The next 8 T cell receptor beta chains were all read from a single sample in a study of T cell responses to AZD1222 COVID-19 vaccine. The method was immunoSEQ multiplex PCR; TCRdb's version includes in-frame clones alone and lacks a portion of them. The table includes approximately 100,000 clones, around nine tenths detected once. Specimen: peripheral blood, collected on day 0 of AZD1222 vaccination. These receptor sequences come from an adult in good health.

This rearrangement joins TRBV20-1 to TRBJ1-1; D is uncertain. This CDR3 region has 11 residues. V was cut by 3 bases and J by 11 bases, with 13 bases left in between. Germline V gene data show CDR1 as DFQATT and CDR2 as SNEGSKA (reference sequence). The CDR3 region has the DNA TGCAGTGCTAGGCCAGATTGGAAGGCTTTCTTT. Translating gives CSARPDWKAFF.

The chain recombines TRBV7-2 with TRBJ2-5; D unresolved. V lost 3 bases and J 1 base, leaving 15 bases between the germline ends. The CDR3 spans 16 residues. Per germline, CDR1 SGHTA and CDR2 FQGNSA. The CDR3 loop is CASSLVPGAVQETQYF. CDR3 sequence (DNA): TGTGCCAGCAGCTTGGTACCAGGAGCAGTCCAAGAGACCCAGTACTTC. Based on the CDR3 plus reference TRBV7-2 and TRBJ2-5, the full variable domain is GAGVSQSPSNKVTEKGKDVELRCDPISGHTALYWYRQSLGQGLEFLIYFQGNSAPDKSGLPSDRFSAERTGGSVSTLTIQRTQQEDSAVYLCASSLVPGAVQETQYFGPGTRLLVL.

This chain links TRBV11-2 with TRBJ2-4; 7 nucleotides match TRBD2. Looked up from germline, CDR1 is SGHAT and CDR2 is FQNNGV. The CDR3 extends over 13 amino acids. After removal of 3 bases from V and 7 bases from J, the junction contained 3 bases not matched to a gene. The CDR3 DNA reads TGTGCCAGCAGCTTCGGGACTACTAACATTCAGTACTTC. Amino acid sequence: CASSFGTTNIQYF.

V usage is TRBV6-2 or TRBV6-3 and J usage is TRBJ1-3; D not resolved. Per the germline V gene, CDR1 is MNHEY and CDR2 is SVGEGT. The CDR3 covers 16 residues. Trimming shortened V by 2 bases and J by 0 bases, and 11 bases separated the two germline ends. CDR3 loop: CASSYGASSSGNTIYF. In DNA form, the CDR3 reads TGTGCCAGCAGTTACGGTGCGTCGAGCTCTGGAAACACCATATATTTT.

This clone was seen only once. The genes are TRBV2 and TRBJ1-1; D gene uncertain. The CDR3 contains 11 residues. The V end was cut by 10 bases, the J end by 4 bases, with 10 bases between. The germline gives CDR1 SNHLY, CDR2 FYNNEI. The chain's CDR3 is CAKGLGTEAFF. The CDR3, as DNA: TGTGCCAAGGGATTGGGCACTGAAGCTTTCTTT.

The chain has TRBV29-1 and TRBJ1-2; no firm D call. There are 13 residues in the CDR3. The germline V and J ends were trimmed by 7 bases and 1 base, with 13 bases remaining between them. Per the germline V gene, CDR1 is SQVTM and CDR2 is ANQGSEA. CDR3 DNA sequence: TGCAGCGCCAGGACTGGCGTTAACTATGGCTACACCTTC. Translating gives CSARTGVNYGYTF.

V usage is TRBV19 and J usage is TRBJ2-7, with 9 bases identical to TRBD1. Per the germline V gene, CDR1 is LNHDA and CDR2 is SQIVND (reference sequence). The CDR3 contains 14 residues. V shed 5 bases, J shed 4 bases, and the junction held 6 bases outside the gene matches. DNA of the CDR3: TGTGCCAGTAGTCCCCCGGGACAGGGTTACGAGCAGTACTTC. As protein: CASSPPGQGYEQYF.

The chain couples TRBV6-5 to TRBJ2-5; D is unresolved. Germline V gene lookup returns CDR1 MNHEY and CDR2 SVGAGI. The CDR3 has 11 amino acids. V was trimmed by 4 bases and J by 6 bases, leaving 6 bases between them. Written as DNA, the CDR3 is TGTGCCAGCAGTTCCCCTCAGACCCAGTACTTC. Translation gives CASSSPQTQYF.